Sequencing of this T cell receptor (beta chain) was carried out in a study of blood T cell repertoires in COVID-19. The wider study: From the United States, Italy and Spain came samples of acute and convalescent COVID-19. The analysed material was cDNA or gDNA that came from T cells, B-cell-depleted T cells, or PBMCs.

Study processing details: For nucleated cells, counts were estimated from reference gene primer amplification. Method: immunoSEQ multiplex PCR; TCRdb's copy keeps in-frame clones and lacks some. V and J calls and clone size come straight from that table; D and trimming were deduced from the DNA. The sample carries 150,000 to 200,000 clones, around 85% recorded once. This clone was found a few times. Sequencing was performed on peripheral blood. This clonotype was obtained from a man between 60 and 70 years old with acute or convalescent COVID-19.

The CDR3 region has the DNA TGTGCCAGCAGTACAGCCAGAGATAATTCACCCCTCCACTTT. Translation: CASSTARDNSPLHF. This chain uses TRBV2 with TRBJ1-6; D gene unclear. CDR3 length: 14 amino acids. V lost 5 bases to trimming and J lost 5 bases, with 10 bases between them. Germline V lookup: CDR1 SNHLY, CDR2 FYNNEI.